This T cell receptor beta chain was documented in a study of graft-versus-host responses after intestinal transplantation. Study-level background: Recipients got multivisceral, liver-intestinal, or isolated intestinal transplants.

The repertoire was sequenced with immunoSEQ multiplex PCR; TCRdb's copy has only in-frame clones and lacks some. The repertoire holds some 8,000 clones, with 85% to 95% as singletons. This clone showed up just once. This CDR3 contains 11 residues. The germline gives CDR1 SNHLY, CDR2 FYNNEI. The V end was cut by 9 bases, the J end by 3 bases, with 7 bases between. The chain couples TRBV2 to TRBJ2-3; D is uncertain. The input for sequencing was PBMCs, taken 30 to 32 days after intestinal transplant. This sequence originates from a human patient who received an intestinal transplant, so some T cells may come from the graft donor. CDR3 region: CASGVTDTQYF. The CDR3 DNA is TGTGCCAGTGGGGTTACAGATACGCAGTATTTT.